Given below is one TCR beta chain in context. Its antigen is unidentified. This sample is drawn from a study of cytomegalovirus exposure and HLA in healthy donors. Findings of the study overall: Near-uniform donor sequencing depth was presumed by presence/absence analyses.

The primer mix had 60 Vbeta and 13 Jbeta primers. TCRdb's table, derived via immunoSEQ multiplex PCR, lists solely in-frame clones and lacks some. In the table there are 140,000 or so clones, roughly 10% of which are singletons. CDR1 and CDR2 (germline): SEHNR, FQNEAQ (reference sequence). The V end lost 3 bases, the J end lost 0 bases, and 14 bases lay between the germline ends. This CDR3 spans 16 amino acids. The genes are TRBV7-9 and TRBJ1-1; D is unresolved. Sequencing used PBMCs. This receptor was taken from a male donor in good health and CMV-seronegative. The CDR3, as DNA: TGTGCCAGCAGCTTGGGAGTGGGTGGGCTGAACACTGAAGCTTTCTTT. Its translation is CASSLGVGGLNTEAFF.